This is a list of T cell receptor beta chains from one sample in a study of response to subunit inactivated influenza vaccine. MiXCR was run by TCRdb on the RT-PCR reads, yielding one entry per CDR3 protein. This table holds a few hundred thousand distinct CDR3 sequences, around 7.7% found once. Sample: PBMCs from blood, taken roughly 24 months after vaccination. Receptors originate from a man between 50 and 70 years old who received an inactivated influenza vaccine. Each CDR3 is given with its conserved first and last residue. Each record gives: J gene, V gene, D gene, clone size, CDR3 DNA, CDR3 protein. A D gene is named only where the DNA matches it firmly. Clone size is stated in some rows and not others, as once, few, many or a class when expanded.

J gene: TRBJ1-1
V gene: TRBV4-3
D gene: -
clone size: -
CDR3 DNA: TGCCCCAGCAGCCTCAGTATGAACACTGAAGCTTTCTTT
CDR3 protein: CPSSLSMNTEAFF

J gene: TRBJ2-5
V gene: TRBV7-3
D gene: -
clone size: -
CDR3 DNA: TGTGCCAGCAGCTACCTGACAGGCCCAGGGGAGACCCAGTACTTC
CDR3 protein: CASSYLTGPGETQYF

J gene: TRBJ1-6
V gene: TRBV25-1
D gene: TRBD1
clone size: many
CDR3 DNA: TGTGCCAGCAGTAAGACAGGGCGGGGTTCACCCCTCCACTTT
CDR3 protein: CASSKTGRGSPLHF

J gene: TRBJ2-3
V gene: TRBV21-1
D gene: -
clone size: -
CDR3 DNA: TGTGCCAGCAGCAAAGAGCGACTAGCGGGATTCGAAGGAGATACGCAGTATTTT
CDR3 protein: CASSKERLAGFEGDTQYF

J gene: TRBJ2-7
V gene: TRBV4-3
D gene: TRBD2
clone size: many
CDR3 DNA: TGCGCCAGCAGCCGGACCGAGACTAGCGGGACCGCTATCGTCTTC
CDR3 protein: CASSRTETSGTAIVF

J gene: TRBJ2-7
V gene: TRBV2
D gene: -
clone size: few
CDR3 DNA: TGTGCCACCGAAAGATGGTACGAGCAGTACTTC
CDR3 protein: CATERWYEQYF

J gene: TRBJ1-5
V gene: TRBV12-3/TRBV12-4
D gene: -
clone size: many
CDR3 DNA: TGTGCCAGCAAATCGGGGGATCAGCCCCAGCATTTT
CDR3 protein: CASKSGDQPQHF

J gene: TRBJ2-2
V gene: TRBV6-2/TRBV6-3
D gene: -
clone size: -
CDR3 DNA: TGTGCCAGCAGTAAACAGGCTATCGCCGGGGAGCTGTTTTTT
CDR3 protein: CASSKQAIAGELFF

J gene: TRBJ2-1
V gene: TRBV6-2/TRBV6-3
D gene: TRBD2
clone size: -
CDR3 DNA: TGTGCCAGCAGTAATATAGCGGGATACAATGAGCAGTTCTTC
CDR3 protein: CASSNIAGYNEQFF

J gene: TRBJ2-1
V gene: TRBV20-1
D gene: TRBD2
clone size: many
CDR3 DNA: TGCAGTGCTAGAGATACTCTAGCGGGGAGGTCTGAGCAGTTCTTC
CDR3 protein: CSARDTLAGRSEQFF

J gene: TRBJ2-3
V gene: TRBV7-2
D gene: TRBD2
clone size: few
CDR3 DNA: TGTGCCAGCAGCCGCCGGGGGGGCTATATCACAGATACGCAGTATTTT
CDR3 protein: CASSRRGGYITDTQYF

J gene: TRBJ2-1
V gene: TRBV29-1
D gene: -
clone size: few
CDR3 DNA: TGCAGCGCTCGCCTCTTCGGGTCCCAGAATGAGCAGTTCTTC
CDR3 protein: CSARLFGSQNEQFF

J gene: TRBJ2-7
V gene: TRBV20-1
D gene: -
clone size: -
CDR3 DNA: TGCAGTGCTAGCGCGGAACACGCCCGGGACACGTTCTCCTACGAGCAGTACTTC
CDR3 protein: CSASAEHARDTFSYEQYF

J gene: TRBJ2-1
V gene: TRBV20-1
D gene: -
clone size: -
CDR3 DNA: TGCAGTGCTAGAGACGGGGGGCGCCAGGAGCAGTTCTTC
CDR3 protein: CSARDGGRQEQFF

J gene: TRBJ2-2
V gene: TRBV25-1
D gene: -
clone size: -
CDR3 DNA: TGTGCCAGCAGTGAAGCAGTTTCCGGGACCTGGCGGATCGGGGAGCTGTTTTTT
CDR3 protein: CASSEAVSGTWRIGELFF

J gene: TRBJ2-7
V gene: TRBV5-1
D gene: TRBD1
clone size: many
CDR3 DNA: TGTGCCAGCAGCGGAGGGACAGGGGCCTACGAGCAGTACTTC
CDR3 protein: CASSGGTGAYEQYF

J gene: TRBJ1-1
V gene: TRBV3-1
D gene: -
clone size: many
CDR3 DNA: TGTGCCAGCTCGCAGGGGATGAACACTGAAGCTTTCTTT
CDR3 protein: CASSQGMNTEAFF

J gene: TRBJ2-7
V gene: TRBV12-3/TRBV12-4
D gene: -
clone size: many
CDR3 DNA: TGTGCCAGCAGTTTGGCAGGGATGTACGAGCAGTACTTC
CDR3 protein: CASSLAGMYEQYF

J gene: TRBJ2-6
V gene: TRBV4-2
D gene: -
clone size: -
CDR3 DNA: TGTGCCAGCAGCTATTATCCGACGGACAGCTCTGGGGCCAACGTCCTGACTTTC
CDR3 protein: CASSYYPTDSSGANVLTF

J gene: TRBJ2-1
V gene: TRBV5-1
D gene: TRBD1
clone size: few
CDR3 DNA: TGCGCCAGCAGCAGCGGGGACAGGGGTTATGAGCAGTTCTTC
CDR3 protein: CASSSGDRGYEQFF

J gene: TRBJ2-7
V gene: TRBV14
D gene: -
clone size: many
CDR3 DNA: TGTGCCAGCAGCAGGAGCTCAACGGCCGAGCAGTACTTC
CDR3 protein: CASSRSSTAEQYF

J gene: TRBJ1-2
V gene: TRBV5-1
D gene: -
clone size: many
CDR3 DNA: TGCGCCAGCAGAATCGAGGGATACTATGGCTACACCTTC
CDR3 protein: CASRIEGYYGYTF

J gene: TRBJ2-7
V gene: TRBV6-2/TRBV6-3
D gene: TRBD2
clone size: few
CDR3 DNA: TGTGCCAGCATCCCCGGCGGCATAGCGGGGGTGACCTACGAGCAGTACTTC
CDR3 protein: CASIPGGIAGVTYEQYF

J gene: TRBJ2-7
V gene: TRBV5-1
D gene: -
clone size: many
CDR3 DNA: TGCGCCAGCAGCTTGGCCGCCGGGGGCCCCTACGAGCAGTACTTC
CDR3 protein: CASSLAAGGPYEQYF

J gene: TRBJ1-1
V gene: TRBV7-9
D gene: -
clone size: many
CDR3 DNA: TGTGCCAGCAGTCCCCCGGGGAGAGGGGGGGCTTTCGGAGCTTTCTTT
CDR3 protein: CASSPPGRGGAFGAFF

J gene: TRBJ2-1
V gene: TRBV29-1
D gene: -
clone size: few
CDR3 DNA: TGCAGCGTGAACAAGGGGAATGAGCAGTTCTTC
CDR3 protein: CSVNKGNEQFF

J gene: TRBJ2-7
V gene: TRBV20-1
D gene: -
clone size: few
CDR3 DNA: TGCAGTGCTACCGTAGGGGCCTACGAGCAGTACTTC
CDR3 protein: CSATVGAYEQYF

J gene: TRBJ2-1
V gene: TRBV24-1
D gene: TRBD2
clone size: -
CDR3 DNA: TGTGCCACCAGTGATTTATCTAGCGGGAGTCGAGGGGATTACAATGAGCAGTTCTTC
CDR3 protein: CATSDLSSGSRGDYNEQFF

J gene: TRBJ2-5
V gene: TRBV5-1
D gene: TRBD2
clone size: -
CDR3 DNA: TGCGCCAGCAGCACCGGACTAGCGGGGCTCCAAGAGACCCAGTACTTC
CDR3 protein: CASSTGLAGLQETQYF

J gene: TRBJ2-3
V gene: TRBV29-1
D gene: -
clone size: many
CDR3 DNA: TGCAGCGTTGAATCAGGGATGGGAGATACGCAGTATTTT
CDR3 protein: CSVESGMGDTQYF

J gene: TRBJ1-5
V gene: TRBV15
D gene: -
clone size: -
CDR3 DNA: TGTGCCACCAGCAGAGATGTAGGTCAGCCCCAGCATTTT
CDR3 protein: CATSRDVGQPQHF

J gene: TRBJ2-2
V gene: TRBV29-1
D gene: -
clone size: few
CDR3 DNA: TGCAGCGTTGAATCCTCTGTTGGGGACGGGACCGGGGAGCTGTTTTTT
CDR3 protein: CSVESSVGDGTGELFF

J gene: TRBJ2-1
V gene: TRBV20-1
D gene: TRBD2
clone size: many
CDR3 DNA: TGCAGTGCTAGAGATCAAAGCGGGAAGGCCAATGAGCAGTTCTTC
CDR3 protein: CSARDQSGKANEQFF

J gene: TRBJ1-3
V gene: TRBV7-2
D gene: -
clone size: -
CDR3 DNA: TGTGCCAGCAGCTTATCAGGGACCTCGGGAAACACCATATATTTT
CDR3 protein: CASSLSGTSGNTIYF

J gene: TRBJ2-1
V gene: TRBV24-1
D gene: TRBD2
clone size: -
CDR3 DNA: TGTGCCACCAGTGATCCGCTCTGGACTAGCGGGGGGGCAGATGAGCAGTTCTTC
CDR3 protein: CATSDPLWTSGGADEQFF

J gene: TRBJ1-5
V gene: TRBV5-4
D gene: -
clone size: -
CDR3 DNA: TGTGCCAGCAGCTTCTGGGGAGCTAAACAGCCCCAGCATTTT
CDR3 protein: CASSFWGAKQPQHF

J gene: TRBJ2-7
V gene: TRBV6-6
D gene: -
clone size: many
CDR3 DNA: TGTGCCAGCAGTTACTCTAAGCCGGGGGAGCAGTACTTC
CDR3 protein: CASSYSKPGEQYF

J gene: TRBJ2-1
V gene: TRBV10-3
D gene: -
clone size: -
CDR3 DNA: TGTGCCATCAGTGAGTCAGTTGTCTACAATGAGCAGTTCTTC
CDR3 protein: CAISESVVYNEQFF

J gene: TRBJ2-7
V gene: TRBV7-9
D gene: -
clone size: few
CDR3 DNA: TGTGCCAGCAGCTTGACGTGGAACGAGCAGTACTTC
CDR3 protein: CASSLTWNEQYF

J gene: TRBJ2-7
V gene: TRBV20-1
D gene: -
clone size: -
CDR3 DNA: TGCAGTGCTAGCACCCAGATCTACGAGCAGTACTTC
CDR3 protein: CSASTQIYEQYF

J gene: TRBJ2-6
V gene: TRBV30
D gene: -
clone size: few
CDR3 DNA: TGTGCCTGGAGTGTAGGGGGAATGTTGATCTCTGGGGCCAACGTCCTGACTTTC
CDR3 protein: CAWSVGGMLISGANVLTF

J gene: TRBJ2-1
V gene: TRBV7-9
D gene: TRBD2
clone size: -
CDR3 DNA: TGTGCCAGCAGCTCTGGGAGGGACTCCTACAATGAGCAGTTCTTC
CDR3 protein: CASSSGRDSYNEQFF